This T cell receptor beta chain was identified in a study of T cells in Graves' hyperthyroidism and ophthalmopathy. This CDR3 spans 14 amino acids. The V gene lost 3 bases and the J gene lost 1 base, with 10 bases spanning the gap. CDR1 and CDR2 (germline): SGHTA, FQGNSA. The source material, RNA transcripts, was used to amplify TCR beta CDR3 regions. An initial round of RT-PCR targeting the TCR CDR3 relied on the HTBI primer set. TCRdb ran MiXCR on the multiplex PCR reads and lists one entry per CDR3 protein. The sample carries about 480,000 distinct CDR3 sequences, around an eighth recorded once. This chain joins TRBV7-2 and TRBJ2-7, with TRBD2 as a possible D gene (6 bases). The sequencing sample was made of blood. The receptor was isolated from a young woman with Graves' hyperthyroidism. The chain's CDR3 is CASSFSGGSYEQYV. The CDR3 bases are TGTGCCAGCAGCTTTAGCGGCGGTTCCTACGAGCAGTACGTC.